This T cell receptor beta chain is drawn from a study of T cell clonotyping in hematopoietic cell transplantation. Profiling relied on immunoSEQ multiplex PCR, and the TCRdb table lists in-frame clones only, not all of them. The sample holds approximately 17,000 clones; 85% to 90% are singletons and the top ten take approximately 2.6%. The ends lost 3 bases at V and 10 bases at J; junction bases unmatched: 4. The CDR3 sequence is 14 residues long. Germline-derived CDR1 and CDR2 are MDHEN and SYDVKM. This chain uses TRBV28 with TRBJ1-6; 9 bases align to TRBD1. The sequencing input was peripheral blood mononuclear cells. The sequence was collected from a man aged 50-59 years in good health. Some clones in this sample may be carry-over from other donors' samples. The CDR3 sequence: CASSLFGTGSPLHF. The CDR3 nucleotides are TGTGCCAGCAGTTTGTTCGGGACAGGGTCACCCCTCCACTTT.